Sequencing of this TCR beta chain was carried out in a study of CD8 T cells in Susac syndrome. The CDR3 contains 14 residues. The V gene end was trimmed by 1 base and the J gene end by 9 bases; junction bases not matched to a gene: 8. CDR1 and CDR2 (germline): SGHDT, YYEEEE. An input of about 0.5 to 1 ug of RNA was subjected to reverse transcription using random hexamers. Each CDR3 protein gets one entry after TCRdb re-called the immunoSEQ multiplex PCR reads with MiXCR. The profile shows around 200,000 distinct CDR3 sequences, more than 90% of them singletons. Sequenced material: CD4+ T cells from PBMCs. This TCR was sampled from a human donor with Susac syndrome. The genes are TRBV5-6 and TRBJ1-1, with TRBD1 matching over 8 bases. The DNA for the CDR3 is TGTGCCAGCAGCTTGAGGTCAGGGGGCGCGAAAGCTTTCTTT. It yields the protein CASSLRSGGAKAFF.